This entry describes one T cell receptor beta chain. No antigen is known for it. At the survey level, the v3.0 immunoSEQ assay was run. Libraries were prepared by immunoSEQ multiplex PCR; TCRdb keeps only in-frame clonotypes and omits some of them. In the table there are roughly 28,000 clones, about 87% of which are singletons. This specimen belongs to a study of long-term antiretroviral therapy in people with HIV. All participants with HIV were treated in the United States. The CDR3 is made up of 14 amino acids. V was clipped by 7 bases and J by 0 bases, with 14 bases between them. The V gene's germline CDR1 is SQVTM and CDR2 ANQGSEA. Whole-study findings and limits: Diversity remained lower than transplant donor controls, even though it increased after ART. Viral resistance, ART adherence and therapy changes all lacked available data.

The receptor's source is a young woman with HIV. The chain is built from TRBV29-1 and TRBJ2-3; D unresolved. The material sequenced was unsorted PBMCs, taken 1.8 years after starting antiretroviral therapy. DNA of the CDR3: TGCAGCGGCGAAGGGCAAGATAGCACAGATACGCAGTATTTT. Amino acids: CSGEGQDSTDTQYF.